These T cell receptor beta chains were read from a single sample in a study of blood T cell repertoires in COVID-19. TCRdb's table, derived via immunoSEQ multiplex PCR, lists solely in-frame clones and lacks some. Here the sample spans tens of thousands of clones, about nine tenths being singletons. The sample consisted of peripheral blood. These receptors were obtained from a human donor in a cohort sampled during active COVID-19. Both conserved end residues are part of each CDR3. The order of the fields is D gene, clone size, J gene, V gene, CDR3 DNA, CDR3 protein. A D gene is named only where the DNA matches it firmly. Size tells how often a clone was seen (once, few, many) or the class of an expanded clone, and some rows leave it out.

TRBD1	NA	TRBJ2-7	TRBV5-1	TGCGCCAGCAGTTCCGGGACAGCCAGCTCCTACGAGCAGTACTTC	CASSSGTASSYEQYF
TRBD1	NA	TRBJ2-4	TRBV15	TGTGCCACCAGCAGTCGGGACAGGAAAAACATTCAGTACTTC	CATSSRDRKNIQYF
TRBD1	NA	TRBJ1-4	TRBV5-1	TGCGCCAGCAGCATCGGACAGGGGGCGTATACTAATGAAAAACTGTTTTTT	CASSIGQGAYTNEKLFF
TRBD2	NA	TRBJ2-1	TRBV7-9	TGTGCCAGCAGCTTAGCCGGCAGCTTGGCTAGCGGCAATGAGCAGTTCTTC	CASSLAGSLASGNEQFF
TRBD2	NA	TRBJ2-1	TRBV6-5	TGTGCCAGCAGCCCGATGTGGCGGGGGGACGAGCAGTTCTTC	CASSPMWRGDEQFF
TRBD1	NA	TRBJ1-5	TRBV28	TGTGCCAGCAGCCAAAGGCTTCAGGGGGCGGCTGATCAGCCCCAGCATTTT	CASSQRLQGAADQPQHF
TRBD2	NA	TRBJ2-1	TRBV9	TGTGCCAGCAGCCCCGGGGGGGTTGACAATGAGCAGTTCTTC	CASSPGGVDNEQFF
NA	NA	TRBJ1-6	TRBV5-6	TGTGCCAGCAGCCGAGGACCTCGACAGGCCCCCTCCTATAATTCACCCCTCCACTTT	CASSRGPRQAPSYNSPLHF
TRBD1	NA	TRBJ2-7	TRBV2	TGTGCCATCGACAGGGGGCTGTCGTCCTACGAGCAGTACTTC	CAIDRGLSSYEQYF
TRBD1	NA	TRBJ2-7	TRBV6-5	TGTGCCAGCACCCTGGCCGGGACAGGGGGCTACGAGCAGTACTTC	CASTLAGTGGYEQYF
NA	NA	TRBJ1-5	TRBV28	TGTGCCAGCAGGGAGGGCTTCAATCAGCCCCAGCATTTT	CASREGFNQPQHF
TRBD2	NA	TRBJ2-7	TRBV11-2	TGTGCCAGCAGCTTGGGAGCGGGGGTTCAATACGAGCAGTACTTC	CASSLGAGVQYEQYF
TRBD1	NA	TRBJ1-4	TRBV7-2	TGTGCCAGCAGGTTCTCTCCGGGACAGGGGAATGAAAAACTGTTTTTT	CASRFSPGQGNEKLFF
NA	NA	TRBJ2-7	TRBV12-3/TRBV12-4	TGTGCCAGCAGTTTCGACTTGTCCTACGAGCAGTACTTC	CASSFDLSYEQYF
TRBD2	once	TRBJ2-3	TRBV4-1	TGCGCCAGCAGCCTGGCCGCAAGCGGGGGCAATGTGGCAGATACGCAGTATTTT	CASSLAASGGNVADTQYF
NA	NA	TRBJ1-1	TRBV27	TGTGCCAGCAGGGTAAGGGGGAACACTGAAGCTTTCTTT	CASRVRGNTEAFF
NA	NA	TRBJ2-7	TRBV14	TGTGCCAGCAGTCCACGGGACACCGACGAGCAGTACTTC	CASSPRDTDEQYF
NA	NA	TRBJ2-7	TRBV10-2	TGCGCCAGCAGCGGTAGCGCTACTTCCTACGAGCAGTACTTC	CASSGSATSYEQYF
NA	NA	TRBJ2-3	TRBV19	TGTGCCAGTAGTTCGTACCAGGGCACAGATACGCAGTATTTT	CASSSYQGTDTQYF
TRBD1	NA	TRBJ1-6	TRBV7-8	TGTGCCAGCAGCTCGCGAGACTCAACAGGGGGCTCCTATAATTCACCCCTCCACTTT	CASSSRDSTGGSYNSPLHF
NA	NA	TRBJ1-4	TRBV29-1	TGCAGCGGGGAGAAAAATGAAAAACTGTTTTTT	CSGEKNEKLFF
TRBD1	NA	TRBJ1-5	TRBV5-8	TGTGCCAGCAGCTACCTCAGGGGGTCGAGCAATCAGCCCCAGCATTTT	CASSYLRGSSNQPQHF
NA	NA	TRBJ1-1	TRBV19	TGTGCCAGTAAAGGGAGCGGCACTGAAGCTTTCTTT	CASKGSGTEAFF
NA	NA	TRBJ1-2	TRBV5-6	TGTGCCAGCAGCTTGGATACAGTCTATGGCTACACCTTC	CASSLDTVYGYTF
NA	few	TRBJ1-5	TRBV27	TGTGCCAGCAGAAGGGCGGGAGTTGGGAATCAGCCCCAGCATTTT	CASRRAGVGNQPQHF
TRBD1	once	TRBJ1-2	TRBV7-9	TGTGCCAGCAGTTATAACCCGGGACAGGGATTCGTTGGCTACACCTTC	CASSYNPGQGFVGYTF
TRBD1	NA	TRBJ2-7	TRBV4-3	TGCGCCAGCAGCCAAGAACGGGACAGTCCTGAGCAGTACTTC	CASSQERDSPEQYF
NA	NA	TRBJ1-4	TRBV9	TGTGCCAGCAGCGTAGGGCAGGCTAATGAAAAACTGTTTTTT	CASSVGQANEKLFF
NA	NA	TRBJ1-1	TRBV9	TGTGCCAGCAGCGTTATGGAGGGCACTGAAGCTTTCTTT	CASSVMEGTEAFF
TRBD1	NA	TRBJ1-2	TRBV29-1	TGCAGCGTTGCCCAACAGGGGGCGGGCTATGGCTACACCTTC	CSVAQQGAGYGYTF
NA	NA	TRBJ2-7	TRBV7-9	TGTGCCAGCAGTTATGGACAGCAAAACGACTACGAGCAGTACTTC	CASSYGQQNDYEQYF
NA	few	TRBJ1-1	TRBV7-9	TGTGCCAGCAGCAGCAGGGTTCTAAGGACTGAAGCTTTCTTT	CASSSRVLRTEAFF
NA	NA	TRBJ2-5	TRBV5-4	TGTGCCAGCAGCCCCGAACCCGGACAGCAAGAGACCCAGTACTTC	CASSPEPGQQETQYF
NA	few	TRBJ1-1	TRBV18	TGTGCCAGCTCACCACCGGAGACCATACTGAAGGCTTTCTTT	CASSPPETILKAFF
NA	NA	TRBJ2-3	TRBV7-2	TGTGCCAGCAGCTTTGTACACCCTCGTTCAGATACGCAGTATTTT	CASSFVHPRSDTQYF
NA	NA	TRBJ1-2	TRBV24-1	TGTGCCACCAGTCCAGGAAACTATGGCTACACCTTC	CATSPGNYGYTF
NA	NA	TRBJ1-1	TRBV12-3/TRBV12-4	TGTGCCGTCGTACCGGCTGAAGCTTTCTTT	CAVVPAEAFF
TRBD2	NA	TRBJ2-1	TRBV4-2	TGTGCCAGCAGCCAAGAAGGTAGCGGGGCCTACAATGAGCAGTTCTTC	CASSQEGSGAYNEQFF
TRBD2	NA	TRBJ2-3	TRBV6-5	TGTGCCAGCGCCCTTTCGGGGGGGCCCACAGATACGCAGTATTTT	CASALSGGPTDTQYF
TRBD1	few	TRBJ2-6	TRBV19	TGTGCCAGTAGCGGGACAGGGGCTTTCTCTGGGGCCAACGTCCTGACTTTC	CASSGTGAFSGANVLTF
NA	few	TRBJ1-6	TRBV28	TGTGCCAGCAGTTTTAAACGGGTTAATTCACCCCTCCACTTT	CASSFKRVNSPLHF
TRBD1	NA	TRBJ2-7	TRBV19	TGTGCCAGTAGTCTCGGGACAGGGCTTTACGAGCAGTACTTC	CASSLGTGLYEQYF
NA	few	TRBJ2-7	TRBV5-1	TGCGCCAGCAGCCCCCCAGCTAGCGAGCAGTACTTC	CASSPPASEQYF
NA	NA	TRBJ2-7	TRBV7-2	TGTGCCAGCAGCCTGGACGGAGGTCTCGAGCAGTACTTC	CASSLDGGLEQYF
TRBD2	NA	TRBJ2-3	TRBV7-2	TGTGCCAGCGAAGGACTAGCGGGGGGCCCAGATACGCAGTATTTT	CASEGLAGGPDTQYF
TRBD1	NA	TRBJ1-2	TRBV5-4	TGTGCCAGCCGAGGGGGCACTAACTATGGCTACACCTTC	CASRGGTNYGYTF
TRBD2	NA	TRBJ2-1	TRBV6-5	TGTGCCAGCGGGCGACTAGCGGAGCAGTTCTTC	CASGRLAEQFF
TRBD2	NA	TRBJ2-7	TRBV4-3	TGCGCCAGCAGCCAAGAGACCGGGAGGGAGCAGTACTTC	CASSQETGREQYF